The next 29 T cell receptor beta chains were all read from a single sample in a study of CD8+CD57+ T cells in acquired aplastic anemia. Before being chosen for sequencing, patients had shown CD8+CD57+ cell expansion by flow cytometry. Genomic DNA provided the template from which TCR beta VDJ and CDR3 profiles were obtained. MiXCR, applied by TCRdb to the reads, yields one record per CDR3 protein. The sample lists roughly 240,000 distinct CDR3 sequences, 45% to 50% occurring once. Sequenced material: sorted CD4+, CD8+, or CD8+CD57+ T cells (not recorded which) from PBMCs. The receptors were sampled from a human donor with aplastic anemia.

This clonotype was recorded at least ten times. The chain has TRBV29-1 and TRBJ2-2, with TRBD2 matching 8 bases. The germline V gene encodes CDR1 SQVTM and CDR2 ANQGSEA. There are 16 residues in the CDR3. J gave up 4 bases and V 6 bases, and 13 bases lay outside the gene matches. CDR3 in amino acids: CSVSGAGGRGTGELFF. The DNA of the CDR3 is TGCAGCGTGTCGGGGGCGGGGGGCCGGGGCACCGGGGAGCTGTTTTTT.

The sample holds many counts of this clonotype. The rearrangement uses TRBV7-9 and TRBJ1-3; D perhaps matches TRBD1 (6 bases). Germline V gene sequence: CDR1 SEHNR, CDR2 FQNEAQ (reference sequence). The CDR3 consists of 16 residues. V lost 5 bases and J lost 5, with 19 bases in between. The CDR3 sequence is CASSPQRRGERNTIYF. CDR3 nucleotides: TGTGCCAGCAGCCCACAGAGGAGGGGGGAGAGAAACACCATATATTTT. Full variable domain (outside the CDR3, taken from reference TRBV7-9 and TRBJ1-3): DTGVSQNPRHKITKRGQNVTFRCDPISEHNRLYWYRQTLGQGPEFLTYFQNEAQLEKSRLLSDRFSAERPKGSFSTLEIQRTEQGDSAMYLCASSPQRRGERNTIYFGEGSWLTVV.

The rearrangement uses TRBV7-2 and TRBJ2-2; D possibly uses TRBD1 or TRBD2 (5 bases each). The CDR3 extends over 15 amino acids. Germline CDR1 reads SGHTA; CDR2 reads FQGNSA. The ends were cut back, 6 bases at V and 1 base at J, with 12 bases in the middle. The DNA for the CDR3 is TGTGCCAGCAGACAAGGGACGGTGAACACCGGGGAGCTGTTTTTT. Translating it yields CASRQGTVNTGELFF.

This chain links TRBV9 with TRBJ2-2, with D perhaps TRBD1 (5 bases). V was trimmed by 2 bases and J by 6 bases, leaving 11 bases between them. CDR1 and CDR2 (germline): SGDLS, YYNGEE. The CDR3 runs 14 residues. The CDR3 bases are TGTGCCAGCAGCGTTGGATGGGGCTCCGGGGAGCTGTTTTTT. Encoded protein: CASSVGWGSGELFF.

The chain employs TRBV20-1 and TRBJ2-1; no clear D gene. CDR3 length: 14 amino acids. The germline CDR1 and CDR2 sequences are DFQATT and SNEGSKA (reference sequence). The germline V and J ends were trimmed by 2 bases and 1 base, with 9 bases remaining between them. CDR3 residues: CSARQTVSYNEQFF. DNA of the CDR3: TGCAGTGCTAGACAAACCGTTTCCTACAATGAGCAGTTCTTC.

The V call is TRBV20-1, the J call TRBJ2-7, with D unresolved. The germline V gene encodes CDR1 DFQATT and CDR2 SNEGSKA (reference sequence). V gave up 3 bases and J gave up 2 bases, with 11 bases separating them. The CDR3 contains 13 residues. The CDR3 sequence: CSASVGVAYEQYF. The CDR3 DNA follows: TGCAGTGCTAGTGTCGGCGTAGCCTACGAGCAGTACTTC.

This clonotype was detected many times. This chain uses TRBV25-1 with TRBJ2-1, with a tentative D call TRBD2 (6 bases). CDR3 length: 14 residues. V lost 4 bases and J 2 bases, leaving 9 bases between the germline ends. Germline V gives CDR1 MGHDK, CDR2 SYGVNS. The CDR3 DNA follows: TGTGCCAGCAGTGTCGCGGGAACCTACAATGAGCAGTTCTTC. The encoded protein is CASSVAGTYNEQFF.

Turning to this clonotype: Possible read error: a much larger clone is one base away. The rearrangement links TRBV10-3 to TRBJ2-7, with TRBD1 matching over 7 bases. The CDR3 is 15 amino acids. CDR1 is ENHRY, CDR2 SYGVKD, per germline. This chain's CDR3 is CAIRETHRGRYEQCF. The CDR3 region has the DNA TGTGCCATCAGGGAAACGCATAGGGGGCGCTACGAGCAGTGCTTC.

As to this clonotype: A clone one base away is much larger, so this may be a read error. The chain is built from TRBV6-6 and TRBJ1-4; D is perhaps TRBD1 (6 bases). V lost 6 bases to trimming and J lost 5 bases, with 10 bases between them. This CDR3 comprises 13 residues. CDR1 and CDR2 from the germline V gene are MNHNY and SVGAGI (reference sequence). The CDR3 DNA follows: TGTGCCAGCAGGGACGACAGGAATGAAAAACTGTTTTTT. Translated: CASRDDRNEKLFF.

In its sample, this clonotype was seen many times. The rearrangement links TRBV12-3 or TRBV12-4 to TRBJ1-4; D not resolved. The CDR3 extends over 14 amino acids. V was cut by 5 bases and J by 3 bases, with 10 bases left in between. The chain's CDR3 is CASSPRSPNEKLFF. Written as DNA, the CDR3 is TGTGCCAGCAGTCCTCGTTCGCCTAATGAAAAACTGTTTTTT.

This clonotype has just a few counts. Since a much larger clone is just one base distant, this may be a read error. The chain combines TRBV7-2 with TRBJ2-7; D may be TRBD2 (6 bases). The CDR3 runs 15 residues. The germline V gene has CDR1 SGHTA and CDR2 FQGNSA. The CDR3 sequence: CAGSLAAGSSYEQYF. CDR3 nucleotide sequence: TGTGCCGGCAGCTTAGCCGCGGGATCCTCTTACGAGCAGTACTTC. The full variable domain, in which reference TRBV7-2 and TRBJ2-7 provide the parts outside the CDR3, is GAGVSQSPSNKVTEKGKDVELRCDPISGHTALYWYRQSLGQGLEFLIYFQGNSAPDKSGLPSDRFSAERTGGSVSTLTIQRTQQEDSAVYLCAGSLAAGSSYEQYFGPGTRLTVT.

This clonotype was seen a handful of times. The chain uses TRBV10-3 and TRBJ1-2, with D possibly TRBD1 on 5 matching bases. V lost 3 bases and J lost 6, with 11 bases in between. CDR3 length: 13 residues. The germline V gene encodes CDR1 ENHRY and CDR2 SYGVKD. The CDR3 region is CAISERGENGYTF. CDR3 DNA: TGTGCCATCAGTGAACGAGGGGAAAATGGCTACACCTTC.

This clonotype was observed many times. CDR3 nucleotides: TGTGCCAGCAGTCTAACCAGGAACTATGGCTACACCTTC. Protein sequence: CASSLTRNYGYTF. The V call is TRBV6-5, the J call TRBJ1-2; unclear D gene. The CDR3 contains 13 residues. V gave up 5 bases and J gave up 2 bases, with 9 bases separating them. Germline assignment: CDR1 MNHEY and CDR2 SVGAGI.

About this clonotype itself: A much larger clone lies a single base off, so this may be a read error. The rearrangement uses TRBV6-1 and TRBJ1-2; possible D gene TRBD1, 5 bases. CDR1 is MNHNS, CDR2 SASEGT, per germline. The CDR3 spans 13 residues. Trimming left V 6 bases short and J 7 bases short, with 15 bases between. CDR3 loop: CASSNKGRGGYTF. The CDR3 nucleotides are TGTGCCAGCAGCAACAAGGGGCGGGGTGGCTACACCTTC.

In this sample, this clonotype turned up a few times. J is TRBJ1-1 and V is TRBV27; D is uncertain. The CDR3 is 11 amino acids. The ends were cut back, 8 bases at V and 7 bases at J, with 11 bases in the middle. Germline CDR1 is MNHEY and CDR2 is SMNVEV (reference sequence). This chain's CDR3 is CASGLADEAFF. DNA for the CDR3: TGTGCCAGCGGATTGGCCGATGAAGCTTTCTTT.

The V and J genes are TRBV15 and TRBJ2-3, with TRBD1 matching over 7 bases. Germline CDR1 and CDR2: LNHNV and YYDKDF (reference sequence). The CDR3 contains 16 residues. V lost 0 bases, J lost 2 bases, and 5 bases stayed unmatched. CDR3 bases: TGTGCCACCAGCAGAGATAGGGACAGTTTCACAGATACGCAGTATTTT. This translates into CATSRDRDSFTDTQYF.

CDR3 residues: CSPLGRDGSYEQYF. The CDR3 bases are TGCAGTCCTCTGGGTCGCGATGGCTCCTACGAGCAGTACTTC. This chain links TRBV20-1 with TRBJ2-7, with D unclear. Deletions cut 8 bases from V and 0 bases from J, with 17 bases between. From germline, CDR1 is DFQATT and CDR2 SNEGSKA (reference sequence). This CDR3 contains 14 residues.

This chain joins TRBV7-2 and TRBJ2-1; 7 nucleotides agree with TRBD2. CDR1 SGHTA and CDR2 FQGNSA come from the germline V gene. J lost 6 bases, V lost 5 bases, and 16 bases had no gene match. The CDR3 contains 17 residues. CDR3: CASSPIERDSRGNEQFF. CDR3 nucleotide sequence: TGTGCCAGCAGCCCAATTGAGCGGGACTCTAGGGGCAATGAGCAGTTCTTC.

In this sample, this clonotype turned up many times. The chain links TRBV11-2 to TRBJ2-7; TRBD2 might be the D (6 bases). From germline, CDR1 is SGHAT and CDR2 FQNNGV. The V end lost 5 bases, the J end lost 7 bases, and 21 bases lay between the germline ends. This CDR3 has 15 residues. In DNA, the CDR3 is TGTGCCAGCAGCGAATCTGGGACTGGAGGTCGTGAGCAGTACTTC. The encoded protein is CASSESGTGGREQYF.

In the case of this clonotype: A read error may be the cause here, since a much bigger clone is one base away. As the CDR3 is not closed by the conserved phenylalanine or tryptophan, this likely results from a read error. The rearrangement links TRBV6-2 or TRBV6-3 to TRBJ1-2; D not resolved. V was cut by 3 bases and J by 4 bases, with 15 bases left in between. Germline V CDR1 and CDR2: MNHEY, SVGEGT. The CDR3 loop spans 15 amino acids. Here the CDR3 reads CASSYVSSVLYGYTS. As DNA, the CDR3 is TGTGCCAGCAGTTATGTCAGTAGTGTACTCTATGGCTACACCTCC.

J is TRBJ2-6 and V is TRBV28; TRBD1 matches 12 bases. The CDR3 contains 20 residues. V was clipped by 4 bases and J by 1 base; unmatched bases: 11. Germline V CDR1 and CDR2: MDHEN, SYDVKM. CDR3 region: CASSSIGTGGHPSGANVLTF. The CDR3 DNA follows: TGTGCCAGCAGTTCGATCGGGACAGGGGGCCATCCTTCTGGGGCCAACGTCCTGACTTTC.

Many counts were recorded for this clonotype. The V call is TRBV5-1, the J call TRBJ1-2, with D possibly being TRBD1 (5 bases). The ends were cut back, 0 bases at V and 3 bases at J, with 18 bases in the middle. The CDR3 is 17 amino acids. Germline CDR1 SGHRS, CDR2 YFSETQ. Here the CDR3 DNA reads TGCGCCAGCAGCTTGGTGGGACGGACCACCTGGGACTATGGCTACACCTTC. Residues: CASSLVGRTTWDYGYTF.

The V and J genes are TRBV5-1 and TRBJ2-7; 7 nucleotides match TRBD1. This CDR3 spans 14 amino acids. Germline V CDR1 and CDR2: SGHRS, YFSETQ. With 0 bases clipped from V and 9 bases from J, the junction kept 9 bases outside the gene matches. CDR3 residues: CASSLEGATDTQYV. The CDR3, as DNA: TGCGCCAGCAGCTTGGAGGGGGCCACAGATACGCAGTACGTC.

The sample holds many counts of this clonotype. This chain links TRBV4-2 with TRBJ2-7; D is possibly TRBD2 (6 bases). Germline assignment: CDR1 LGHNA and CDR2 YNFKEQ. CDR3 length: 14 amino acids. V gave up 0 bases and J gave up 6 bases, with 12 bases separating them. The CDR3 region is CASSQDLELAEQYF. CDR3 nucleotides: TGTGCCAGCAGCCAAGATCTAGAACTAGCCGAGCAGTACTTC.

The gene calls are TRBV20-1 and TRBJ2-1, with TRBD2 identical over 8 bases. Losses at the gene ends were 8 bases for V and 7 bases for J; bases not matched to a gene: 10. CDR1 is DFQATT and CDR2 is SNEGSKA in the germline V gene (reference sequence). This CDR3 is built from 13 residues. The CDR3 DNA follows: TGCAGTCCCGGACTAGCAACGGGGAATGAGCAGTTCTTC. Translated: CSPGLATGNEQFF.

The chain combines TRBV6-5 with TRBJ1-5, with 9 bases fitting TRBD1. Germline V gene sequence: CDR1 MNHEY, CDR2 SVGAGI. The CDR3 runs 14 residues. With V trimmed by 4 bases and J by 5 bases, 3 bases remained unmatched. The CDR3 protein is CASSLQGADQPQHF. In nucleotides, the CDR3 is TGTGCCAGCAGTTTACAGGGGGCAGATCAGCCCCAGCATTTT.

This clonotype appeared many times. The chain joins TRBV7-8 to TRBJ1-1; D gene unclear. CDR3 length equals 11 residues. Trimming left V 3 bases short and J 8 bases short, with 7 bases between. CDR1 is SGHVS and CDR2 is FQNEAQ in the germline V gene. CDR3 amino acids: CASSFDSEAFF. In DNA form, the CDR3 reads TGTGCCAGCAGCTTCGATTCCGAAGCTTTCTTT.

This clonotype was seen ten or more times. This chain joins TRBV4-1 and TRBJ1-1; 9 bases map to TRBD1. The CDR3 contains 16 residues. CDR1 MGHRA and CDR2 YSYEKL come from the germline V gene. The trim removed 0 bases at V and 4 bases at J, leaving 6 bases unmatched. In nucleotides, the CDR3 is TGCGCCAGCAGCCAAGACCGGACAGGGGCTATCACTGAAGCTTTCTTT. Translating it yields CASSQDRTGAITEAFF.

The rearrangement links TRBV10-1 to TRBJ2-3; D possibly corresponds to TRBD2 (6 bases). The V gene lost 6 bases and the J gene lost 4 bases, with 17 bases spanning the gap. Germline-derived CDR1 and CDR2 are WNHNN and SYGVQD (reference sequence). This CDR3 has 15 residues. DNA for the CDR3: TGCGCCAGCAGCCAAGGTCTGGGGGAGGCAGATACGCAGTATTTT. It translates to CASSQGLGEADTQYF.